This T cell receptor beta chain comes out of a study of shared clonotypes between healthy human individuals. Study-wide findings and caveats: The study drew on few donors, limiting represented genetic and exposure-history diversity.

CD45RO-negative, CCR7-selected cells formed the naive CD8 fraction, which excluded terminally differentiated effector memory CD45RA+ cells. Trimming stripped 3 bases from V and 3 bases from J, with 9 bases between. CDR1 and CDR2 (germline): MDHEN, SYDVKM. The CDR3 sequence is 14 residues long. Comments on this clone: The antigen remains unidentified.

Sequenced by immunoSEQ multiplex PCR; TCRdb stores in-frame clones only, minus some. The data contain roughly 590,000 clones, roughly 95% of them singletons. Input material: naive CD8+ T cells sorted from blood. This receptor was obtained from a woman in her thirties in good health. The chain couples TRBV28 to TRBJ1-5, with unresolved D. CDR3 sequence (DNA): TGTGCCAGCAGTTTTTTGACCCACAATCAGCCCCAGCATTTT. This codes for CASSFLTHNQPQHF.